This T cell receptor beta chain was profiled in a study of blood T cell repertoires in COVID-19 (dated by TCRdb to 2019 to 2021). The study in broad terms: The collaborator samples originated in the United States, Italy and Spain and spanned the acute and convalescent phases of COVID-19. The prospective study material was composed of cDNA or gDNA derived from T cells, B-cell-depleted T cells, or PBMCs. The dataset comprised deeply sampled blood TCRbeta repertoires from subjects exposed to, actively infected with, or recovered from COVID-19. The samples were drawn from two sources: the first 160 participants of the ongoing ImmuneRACE study, and 950 to 1,500 subjects contributed by 6 global collaborators. The repertoires were released in a freely available public database intended as a resource for research on the immune response to SARS-CoV-2. Where HLA class I and class II types were available, the types were taken from metadata supplied by the sample provider, not from assay-based typing. A de-identified subject ID, COVID-19 status, age in years and sex were almost always included in the sample metadata.

The CDR3 measures 15 amino acids from cysteine to phenylalanine. The entry retains the CDR3 DNA only, 45 bases that are in frame from base 1. Trimming leaves V shorter by 2 bases and J shorter by 3 bases, with the junction holding 3 bases beyond the gene matches. As encoded in the germline V gene, CDR1 is SGDLS while CDR2 is YYNGEE. TCRbeta CDR3 regions were amplified from genomic DNA by means of the immunoSEQ Assay, a bias-controlled multiplex PCR. From the authors' description of their analysis: Within the assay, amplification of reference gene primers was used to estimate how many nucleated cells each sample contained. To quantify the absolute abundance of each unique TCRbeta CDR3 rearrangement, sequence reads were collapsed and filtered. Productive Simpson clonality was computed per sample as the square root of Simpson's diversity index over productive rearrangements. TCRdb took this table from immuneACCESS and kept in-frame rearrangements with V and J called. Such tables lack part of the clones; where checked against another copy, unresolved V genes explain under half of the gap, and the rest is unexplained. V, J and clone size reflect that table, while D and trimming were determined from the DNA. This sample has 100,000 to 150,000 clones in its table, and 70% to 80% of those were observed once. The top ten clones comprise 20% to 25% of the sample.

The research as a whole found: The quantity of clinical and demographic metadata differed by source and by participant and was supplied without curation.

The collaborating institutions used their own protocols to collect whole blood in K2EDTA tubes. For TCRbeta analysis, collaborators shipped samples in one of three forms: frozen whole blood, isolated PBMCs, or DNA extracted from either of those sample types. Notes on this clone: No cognate antigen has been identified for it. Per-base quality was not reported, and no clone a single base away is much larger than it.

This sequence was found in a human donor in a cohort sampled during active COVID-19. Sequenced: peripheral blood. The rearrangement combines TRBV9 with TRBJ1-5; 9 junctional bases match TRBD1. The DNA is as follows: TGTGCCAGCAGCGTGGGACAGGGTATCAATCAGCCCCAGCATTTT. This translates into CASSVGQGINQPQHF.